The 28 T cell receptor beta chains reported below all come from one sample, sequenced in a study of cytomegalovirus exposure and HLA in healthy donors. It was with 60 Vbeta and 13 Jbeta primers that the PCR ran. TCRdb's copy holds only in-frame clones and misses some; the assay was immunoSEQ multiplex PCR. The sample has about 55,000 clones, around three quarters seen once. Sequenced sample: PBMCs. Receptors originate from a female donor in good health and CMV-seronegative.

This chain joins TRBV6-5 and TRBJ1-1; D not resolved. V was clipped by 2 bases and J by 1 base, with 8 bases between them. Per the germline V gene, CDR1 is MNHEY and CDR2 is SVGAGI. This CDR3 spans 14 amino acids. CDR3 DNA: TGTGCCAGCAGTTACGTCGCGGGGAACACTGAAGCTTTCTTT. Amino acid sequence: CASSYVAGNTEAFF.

The chain's CDR3 is CASRTKGGVDYGYTF. The CDR3 DNA follows: TGTGCCAGCAGGACGAAAGGGGGCGTAGACTATGGCTACACCTTC. The V call is TRBV5-8, the J call TRBJ1-2; 7 bases match TRBD1. J was trimmed by 3 bases and V by 5 bases; bases with no gene match: 10. The CDR3 has 15 residues. CDR1 SGHTS and CDR2 YDEGEE come from the germline V gene.

This rearrangement joins TRBV6-5 to TRBJ2-5; TRBD2 is a possible D gene (6 bases). Trimming cost V 2 bases and J 7 bases, with 14 bases left between them. The CDR3 covers 14 residues. Looked up from germline, CDR1 is MNHEY and CDR2 is SVGAGI. The CDR3 DNA is TGTGCCAGCAGTTACCTCGGGGAGGTCACGACCCAGTACTTC. It yields the protein CASSYLGEVTTQYF.

The V gene is TRBV6-1, the J gene TRBJ1-4, with D possibly being TRBD1 (5 bases). Trimming left V 6 bases short and J 8 bases short, with 16 bases between. Germline CDR1 and CDR2: MNHNS and SASEGT. This CDR3 is 14 amino acids long. The CDR3 sequence: CASSPGPPGEKLFF. The CDR3 DNA follows: TGTGCCAGCAGCCCAGGTCCCCCAGGGGAAAAACTGTTTTTT.

This chain joins TRBV11-2 and TRBJ2-3; a possible D gene is TRBD1 (5 bases). V shed 4 bases and J shed 5 bases, with 19 bases lying between them. The CDR3 has 16 amino acids. Germline assignment: CDR1 SGHAT and CDR2 FQNNGV. The CDR3 spells CASSSHRTTRGDTQYF. The CDR3 DNA reads TGTGCCAGCAGCTCCCACCGGACAACCCGTGGAGATACGCAGTATTTT.

V and J are TRBV6-5 and TRBJ1-3; 7 bases line up with TRBD1. This CDR3 spans 15 amino acids. After removal of 6 bases from V and 0 bases from J, the junction contained 5 bases not matched to a gene. Looked up from germline, CDR1 is MNHEY and CDR2 is SVGAGI. CDR3 sequence reads: CASRPGTVSGNTIYF. CDR3 DNA sequence: TGTGCCAGCAGGCCTGGGACAGTCTCTGGAAACACCATATATTTT.

V gene TRBV2 combines with J gene TRBJ1-5, with 9 positions matching TRBD1. The J segment lost 1 base and the V segment lost 7 bases, leaving 8 bases of the junction unmatched. The CDR3 loop spans 16 amino acids. Germline CDR1 is SNHLY and CDR2 is FYNNEI. In DNA form, the CDR3 reads TGTGCCAGCACAATCGGGACAGGGACCAGCAATCAGCCCCAGCATTTT. It specifies CASTIGTGTSNQPQHF.

The rearrangement links TRBV19 to TRBJ1-2; perhaps TRBD1 as D (6 bases). Germline V gene data show CDR1 as LNHDA and CDR2 as SQIVND (reference sequence). Between the trimmed V and J ends, which lost 5 bases and 0 bases, there was a span of 16 bases. CDR3 length: 16 amino acids. The CDR3 region is CASSPHRDKANYGYTF. In DNA, the CDR3 is TGTGCCAGTAGTCCCCACCGGGACAAGGCTAACTATGGCTACACCTTC.

This clone occurred a few times. This chain uses TRBV29-1 with TRBJ2-1, with 8 bases matching TRBD1. With V trimmed by 8 bases and J by 1 base, 7 bases remained unmatched. CDR1 is SQVTM, CDR2 ANQGSEA, per germline. The CDR3 spans 14 residues. CDR3 DNA sequence: TGCAGCTCCAGCCGGGACAGGTCCTACAATGAGCAGTTCTTC. It encodes CSSSRDRSYNEQFF.

This rearrangement joins TRBV5-6 to TRBJ2-2, with a weak D call TRBD2 (6 bases). The CDR3 spans 14 residues. Per germline, CDR1 SGHDT and CDR2 YYEEEE. Trimming stripped 0 bases from V and 5 bases from J, with 8 bases between. This CDR3 reads CASSLAGGTGELFF. Written as DNA, the CDR3 is TGTGCCAGCAGCTTGGCCGGGGGAACCGGGGAGCTGTTTTTT.

The chain links TRBV5-1 to TRBJ2-3; 8 positions match TRBD1. Looked up from germline, CDR1 is SGHRS and CDR2 is YFSETQ. The ends lost 4 bases at V and 1 base at J; junction bases unmatched: 5. CDR3 length equals 15 residues. The CDR3 DNA reads as TGCGCCAGCAGCGGCGGACAGGGAGGCACAGATACGCAGTATTTT. This translates into CASSGGQGGTDTQYF.

The CDR3 region is CASSVLSLASGNTIYF. As DNA, the CDR3 is TGTGCCAGCAGTGTACTCAGCCTAGCCTCTGGAAACACCATATATTTT. V and J are TRBV6-6 and TRBJ1-3, with D uncertain. This CDR3 is 16 amino acids long. Trimming left V 5 bases short and J 0 bases short, with 14 bases between. Germline CDR1 and CDR2: MNHNY and SVGAGI (reference sequence).

This clone has more than one count but fewer than ten. V gene TRBV29-1 combines with J gene TRBJ2-5; TRBD1 aligns across 9 bases. The tail of the sequence fits TRBJ2-7 better, so the J call may be wrong. CDR1 SQVTM and CDR2 ANQGSEA come from the germline V gene. The CDR3 runs 13 residues. The CDR3: CSVFRQGAYEQYF. In nucleotides, the CDR3 is TGCAGCGTTTTCCGACAGGGGGCCTACGAGCAGTACTTC.

The chain combines TRBV18 with TRBJ2-7; TRBD1 aligns across 8 bases. Germline trimming cut 4 bases from V and 2 bases from J; bases unmatched to any gene: 4. Germline CDR1 reads KGHSH; CDR2 reads LQKENI. There are 14 residues in the CDR3. The CDR3 here is CASSQQGAPYEQYF. The CDR3 DNA is TGTGCCAGCTCACAGCAGGGGGCACCCTACGAGCAGTACTTC.

The V and J genes are TRBV15 and TRBJ1-2; 8 bases fit TRBD1. The CDR3 covers 14 residues. J was trimmed by 5 bases and V by 5 bases; bases with no gene match: 7. Germline CDR1 and CDR2: LNHNV and YYDKDF (reference sequence). CDR3 nucleotides: TGTGCCACCAGCCCAGACAGGGGCGGGTATGGCTACACCTTC. It specifies CATSPDRGGYGYTF.

This sequence joins TRBV6-5 and TRBJ2-2; D unresolved. The CDR3 consists of 14 residues. From germline, CDR1 is MNHEY and CDR2 SVGAGI. V was shortened by 5 bases and J by 4 bases, with 11 bases between the two germline ends. The CDR3 nucleotides are TGTGCCAGCAGTAAACAGAGAGTCACCGGGGAGCTGTTTTTT. This sequence encodes CASSKQRVTGELFF.

The chain is built from TRBV30 and TRBJ1-1, with no clear D. From germline, CDR1 is GTSNPN and CDR2 SVGIG (reference sequence). This CDR3 is built from 14 residues. The V gene lost 0 bases and the J gene lost 2 bases, with 10 bases spanning the gap. The CDR3: CAWSVTAYNTEAFF. CDR3 nucleotides: TGTGCCTGGAGTGTAACAGCATATAACACTGAAGCTTTCTTT.

The chain has TRBV19 and TRBJ1-5; tentatively, D is TRBD1 (6 bases). CDR1 is LNHDA and CDR2 is SQIVND in the germline V gene (reference sequence). Trimming stripped 5 bases from V and 2 bases from J, with 10 bases between. The CDR3 extends over 14 amino acids. The CDR3 DNA reads TGTGCCAGTAGTGGCAGGGGTGGCAATCAGCCCCAGCATTTT. Translating it yields CASSGRGGNQPQHF.

In its sample, this clone was seen once. The chain joins TRBV6-6 to TRBJ1-2; tentatively, D is TRBD1 (6 bases). From germline, CDR1 is MNHNY and CDR2 SVGAGI (reference sequence). V lost 7 bases, J lost 6 bases, and 18 bases lay in between. The CDR3 runs to 14 residues. The CDR3 DNA reads TGTGCCAGCAACCCCTTAGGACAGTTGAATGGCTACACCTTC. Translated: CASNPLGQLNGYTF.

This clone was counted only a few times. This chain uses TRBV30 with TRBJ2-7, with TRBD2 as a possible D gene (6 bases). The V gene lost 3 bases and the J gene lost 3 bases, with 18 bases spanning the gap. This CDR3 comprises 15 residues. Germline CDR1 and CDR2: GTSNPN and SVGIG (reference sequence). CDR3 amino acids: CAWSAPGDPLYEQYF. CDR3 bases: TGTGCCTGGAGCGCCCCGGGGGATCCCCTCTACGAGCAGTACTTC. The variable domain in full, with the rest retrieved from reference TRBV30 and TRBJ2-7, is SQTIHQWPATLVQPVGSPLSLECTVEGTSNPNLYWYRQAAGRGLQLLFYSVGIGQISSEVPQNLSASRPQDRQFILSSKKLLLSDSGFYLCAWSAPGDPLYEQYFGPGTRLTVT.

The chain has TRBV4-2 and TRBJ2-6; the D gene is possibly TRBD1 (5 bases). This CDR3 has 16 residues. V was trimmed by 1 base and J by 3 bases, leaving 10 bases between them. Germline CDR1 reads LGHNA; CDR2 reads YNFKEQ. For the CDR3, the DNA is TGTGCCAGCAGCCAAGGTGACCAGGGTGGGGCCAACGTCCTGACTTTC. This codes for CASSQGDQGGANVLTF.

J is TRBJ1-2 and V is TRBV30; maybe TRBD1 (5 bases). CDR3 length: 14 amino acids. Germline CDR1 and CDR2: GTSNPN and SVGIG (reference sequence). Trimming removed 2 bases at V and 2 bases at J, with 12 bases between. The CDR3 here is CAWSQGAWNYGYTF. CDR3 DNA: TGTGCCTGGAGTCAAGGGGCGTGGAACTATGGCTACACCTTC. Variable domain in full (rest from reference TRBV30 and TRBJ1-2): SQTIHQWPATLVQPVGSPLSLECTVEGTSNPNLYWYRQAAGRGLQLLFYSVGIGQISSEVPQNLSASRPQDRQFILSSKKLLLSDSGFYLCAWSQGAWNYGYTFGSGTRLTVV.

The CDR3 sequence is CASSFSHGTGPREQFF. CDR3 sequence (DNA): TGTGCCAGCAGCTTTTCGCACGGGACAGGGCCCAGGGAGCAGTTCTTC. The rearrangement uses TRBV7-8 and TRBJ2-1, with 9 positions matching TRBD1. Germline V gene lookup returns CDR1 SGHVS and CDR2 FQNEAQ. The CDR3 spans 16 residues. Trimming at V came to 3 bases and at J to 10 bases, leaving 13 bases not matched to a gene. Full variable domain (remainder filled in from reference TRBV7-8 and TRBJ2-1): GAGVSQSPRYKVAKRGQDVALRCDPISGHVSLFWYQQALGQGPEFLTYFQNEAQLDKSGLPSDRFFAERPEGSVSTLKIQRTQQEDSAVYLCASSFSHGTGPREQFFGPGTRLTVL.

The gene calls are TRBV5-6 and TRBJ1-2; 7 bases match TRBD1. The junction had 6 bases not matched to a gene; V was cut back by 1 base and J by 0 bases. Germline V CDR1 and CDR2: SGHDT, YYEEEE. The CDR3 covers 16 residues. For the CDR3, the DNA is TGTGCCAGCAGCTTGCAGGGACAGAGGTCTAACTATGGCTACACCTTC. This sequence encodes CASSLQGQRSNYGYTF. Supplemented by reference TRBV5-6 and TRBJ1-2, the full variable domain reads DAGVTQSPTHLIKTRGQQVTLRCSPKSGHDTVSWYQQALGQGPQFIFQYYEEEERQRGNFPDRFSGHQFPNYSSELNVNALLLGDSALYLCASSLQGQRSNYGYTFGSGTRLTVV.

This clone was detected once. The chain links TRBV6-5 to TRBJ1-4; tentatively, D is TRBD1 (5 bases). The CDR3 contains 14 residues. V shed 6 bases and J shed 11 bases, with 19 bases lying between them. The V gene's germline CDR1 is MNHEY and CDR2 SVGAGI. DNA of the CDR3: TGTGCCAGCAGAAACGACAGACTGGGTCGGAAACTGTTTTTT. Its translation: CASRNDRLGRKLFF.

The chain joins TRBV10-2 to TRBJ2-2, with TRBD2 matching 8 bases. CDR3 length: 16 residues. V shed 6 bases, J shed 3 bases, and the junction held 9 bases outside the gene matches. From germline, CDR1 is WSHSY and CDR2 SAAADI. As DNA, the CDR3 is TGCGCCAGCAGCCCCCCCACTAGCGGCTACACCGGGGAGCTGTTTTTT. Translated, it gives CASSPPTSGYTGELFF.

The V and J genes are TRBV28 and TRBJ1-1; 8 bases fit TRBD1. CDR1 and CDR2 from the germline V gene are MDHEN and SYDVKM. The CDR3 runs 14 residues. V was pared by 5 bases and J by 7 bases, with 9 bases of the junction left unmatched. Here the CDR3 reads CASSARTGQSEAFF. The DNA of the CDR3 is TGTGCCAGCAGTGCAAGGACAGGGCAAAGTGAAGCTTTCTTT.

J is TRBJ2-1 and V is TRBV9; the match to TRBD2 covers 13 bases. CDR1 SGDLS and CDR2 YYNGEE come from the germline V gene. CDR3 length: 16 amino acids. Losses at the gene ends were 4 bases for V and 7 bases for J; bases not matched to a gene: 8. CDR3 sequence (DNA): TGTGCCAGCAGCCTGCGGACTAGCGGGGGCTGGAATGAGCAGTTCTTC. Translation gives CASSLRTSGGWNEQFF. The full variable domain, in which reference TRBV9 and TRBJ2-1 provide the parts outside the CDR3, is DSGVTQTPKHLITATGQRVTLRCSPRSGDLSVYWYQQSLDQGLQFLIQYYNGEERAKGNILERFSAQQFPDLHSELNLSSLELGDSALYFCASSLRTSGGWNEQFFGPGTRLTVL.